This T cell receptor beta chain was documented in a study of shared clonotypes between healthy human individuals. Libraries were prepared by immunoSEQ multiplex PCR; TCRdb keeps only in-frame clonotypes and omits some of them. The sample includes 2 million to 2.5 million clones, approximately 93% of them seen just once. Points on this clone: As yet, its antigen is unknown.

Study-wide points: The study found lower generation probabilities in non-shared clonotypes than in those shared by all four donors.

This CDR3 spans 17 amino acids. Per the germline V gene, CDR1 is LGHNA and CDR2 is YNFKEQ. Trimming took 4 bases from V and 3 from J, leaving 21 bases between them. Sample: naive CD4+ T cells from PBMCs. Specified subset: CD45RA+ positively selected. This sequence was found in a man aged 18-30 years in good health. Some clones in this sample may be carry-over from other donors' samples. J is TRBJ1-1 and V is TRBV4-2; maybe TRBD1 (5 bases). The CDR3, as DNA: TGTGCCAGCAGCCTGGGGGGTGCGCAGGGTGTTGACACTGAAGCTTTCTTT. Translating it yields CASSLGGAQGVDTEAFF.